This T cell receptor beta chain stems from a study of regulatory T cells in long-lasting Graves disease. Study-level points and caveats: Persistent disease showed a preference for TRBV28, TRBJ1-2 and TRBJ2-5.

Documented time point: persistent/refractory GD, antithyroid drugs over 5 years with positive TRAb. The authors made the TCR library using RNA they extracted from PBMCs. The CDR3 has 16 residues. Germline CDR1 is MNHEY and CDR2 is SVGAGI. Of note for this clonotype: The antigen remains unidentified. This may come from a read error, since a much larger clone is one base off.

Through Arm-PCR of CDR3 regions and iRepertoire HTBI primers, TCR beta libraries were built. TCRdb analysed the multiplex PCR reads with MiXCR anew, one entry per CDR3 protein. The sample lists around 510,000 distinct CDR3 sequences, 20% to 25% occurring once. The sequences come from peripheral blood mononuclear cells (PBMCs), collected when the disease was refractory, from a patient treated with antithyroid drugs. The receptor's source is a female donor with Graves disease. This sequence joins TRBV6-5 and TRBJ2-5, with 10 bases that match TRBD2. The CDR3 nucleotides read TGTGCCAGCAGTCACTCTTCCGCTAGCGGGAGAGAGACCCAGTACTTC. Translated: CASSHSSASGRETQYF.